Presented here are 9 T cell receptor beta chains from one specimen sequenced in a study of blood T cell repertoires in COVID-19. Repertoires were generated with immunoSEQ multiplex PCR, while TCRdb's copy carries only in-frame clones and drops some. Among about 74,000 clones listed, 82% were seen once. Input material: peripheral blood. The receptor source for this set is a human donor in a cohort sampled during active COVID-19.

This rearrangement joins TRBV7-9 to TRBJ2-5; the D gene is possibly TRBD1 (5 bases). This CDR3 spans 13 amino acids. Trimming shortened V by 1 base and J by 7 bases, and 10 bases separated the two germline ends. CDR1 SEHNR and CDR2 FQNEAQ come from the germline V gene (reference sequence). The CDR3 coding sequence is TGTGCCAGCAGCTTAGTCCAGCAGGGGACCCAGTACTTC. Translating it yields CASSLVQQGTQYF. The full variable domain, in which reference TRBV7-9 and TRBJ2-5 provide the parts outside the CDR3, is DTGVSQNPRHKITKRGQNVTFRCDPISEHNRLYWYRQTLGQGPEFLTYFQNEAQLEKSRLLSDRFSAERPKGSFSTLEIQRTEQGDSAMYLCASSLVQQGTQYFGPGTRLLVL.

The chain uses TRBV7-2 and TRBJ2-3, with TRBD2 matching over 16 bases. The CDR3 has 18 amino acids. V shed 1 base and J 4 bases; nucleotides not matched to a gene: 5. The germline V gene has CDR1 SGHTA and CDR2 FQGNSA. The CDR3: CASSLVGTSGGAADTQYF. CDR3 nucleotides: TGTGCCAGCAGCTTAGTAGGGACTAGCGGGGGGGCCGCAGATACGCAGTATTTT.

This sequence joins TRBV5-1 and TRBJ2-7, with D possibly matching TRBD1 (6 bases). CDR3 length: 18 amino acids. The V gene's germline CDR1 is SGHRS and CDR2 YFSETQ. The V and J ends lost 4 bases and 1 base respectively, with 24 bases between them. The CDR3 protein is CASSNPTESGTTSYEQYF. In nucleotides, the CDR3 is TGCGCCAGCAGCAATCCCACCGAGTCCGGGACAACGTCCTACGAGCAGTACTTC. Full variable domain (remainder filled in from reference TRBV5-1 and TRBJ2-7): KAGVTQTPRYLIKTRGQQVTLSCSPISGHRSVSWYQQTPGQGLQFLFEYFSETQRNKGNFPGRFSGRQFSNSRSEMNVSTLELGDSALYLCASSNPTESGTTSYEQYFGPGTRLTVT.

This clone was recorded once. V usage is TRBV5-1 and J usage is TRBJ1-6; a weak D match, TRBD1 (5 bases). The CDR3 sequence is 14 residues long. CDR1 SGHRS and CDR2 YFSETQ come from the germline V gene. The germline V and J ends were trimmed by 4 bases and 7 bases, with 12 bases remaining between them. CDR3: CASSKGEGNSPLHF. The DNA for the CDR3 is TGCGCCAGCAGCAAAGGGGAAGGGAATTCACCCCTCCACTTT.

V is TRBV4-2 and J is TRBJ2-5; tentative D call: TRBD2 (5 bases). CDR3 size: 13 residues. V was trimmed by 1 base and J by 13 bases, leaving 16 bases between them. Germline CDR1 reads LGHNA; CDR2 reads YNFKEQ. CDR3 amino acids: CASSQGEGATAYF. CDR3 in DNA: TGTGCCAGCAGCCAAGGCGAGGGAGCTACGGCGTACTTC.

V usage is TRBV3-1 (or the pseudogene TRBV3-2) and J usage is TRBJ1-2, with TRBD1 identical over 10 bases. This CDR3 contains 19 residues. Germline CDR1 and CDR2: LGHDT and YNNKEL (reference sequence). The trim removed 4 bases at V and 4 bases at J, leaving 18 bases unmatched. Written as DNA, the CDR3 is TGTGCCAGCAGCCTCCTCCCCGGGACAGGGGAGGGTAGCGGCTATGGCTACACCTTC. Its translation is CASSLLPGTGEGSGYGYTF.

This CDR3 reads CASGTRRGGQDTQYF. The CDR3 DNA follows: TGTGCCAGTGGAACTCGCCGGGGGGGCCAAGATACGCAGTATTTT. This chain connects TRBV19 to TRBJ2-3, with 8 bases that match TRBD2. V trimming: 8 bases; J trimming: 5 bases; junction bases outside the gene matches: 12. Germline V gene lookup returns CDR1 LNHDA and CDR2 SQIVND (reference sequence). The CDR3 is 15 residues long.

The chain uses TRBV11-3 and TRBJ2-1; the match to TRBD2 covers 7 bases. The J segment lost 9 bases and the V segment lost 4 bases, leaving 3 bases of the junction unmatched. There are 12 residues in the CDR3. From germline, CDR1 is SGHNT and CDR2 YENEEA. CDR3 DNA sequence: TGTGCCAGCAGCTCCGGGACTACTGAGCAGTTCTTC. This encodes CASSSGTTEQFF.

The V call is TRBV11-2, the J call TRBJ1-4; TRBD1 matches at 7 bases. The ends lost 5 bases at V and 8 bases at J; junction bases unmatched: 14. The CDR3 runs 16 residues. Looked up from germline, CDR1 is SGHAT and CDR2 is FQNNGV. CDR3 coding DNA: TGTGCCAGCAGCCCAGACGGCGGGACAGTATCCGAAAAACTGTTTTTT. Translation gives CASSPDGGTVSEKLFF.